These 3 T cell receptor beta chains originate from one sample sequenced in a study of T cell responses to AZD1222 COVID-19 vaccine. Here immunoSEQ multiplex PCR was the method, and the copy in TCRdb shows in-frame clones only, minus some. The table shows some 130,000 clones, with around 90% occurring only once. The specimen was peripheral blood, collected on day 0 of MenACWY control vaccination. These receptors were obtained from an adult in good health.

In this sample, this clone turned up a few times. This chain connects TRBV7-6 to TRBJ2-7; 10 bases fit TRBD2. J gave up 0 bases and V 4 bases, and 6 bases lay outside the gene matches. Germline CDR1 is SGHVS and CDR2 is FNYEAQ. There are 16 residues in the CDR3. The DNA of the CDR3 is TGTGCCAGCAGCTCTTTTAGCGGGAGGCCCTCCTACGAGCAGTACTTC. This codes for CASSSFSGRPSYEQYF.

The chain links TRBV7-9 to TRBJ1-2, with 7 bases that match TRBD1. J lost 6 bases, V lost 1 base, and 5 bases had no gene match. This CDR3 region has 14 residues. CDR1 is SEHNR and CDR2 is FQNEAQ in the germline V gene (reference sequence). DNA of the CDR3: TGTGCCAGCAGCTTAGTAGGGGGCGCGAATGGCTACACCTTC. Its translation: CASSLVGGANGYTF.

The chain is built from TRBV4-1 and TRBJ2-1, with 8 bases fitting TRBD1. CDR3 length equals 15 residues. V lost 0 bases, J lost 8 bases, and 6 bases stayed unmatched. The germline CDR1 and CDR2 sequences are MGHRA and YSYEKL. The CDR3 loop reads CASSQEGQGKHEQFF. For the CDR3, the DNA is TGCGCCAGCAGCCAAGAAGGACAGGGAAAGCATGAGCAGTTCTTC.